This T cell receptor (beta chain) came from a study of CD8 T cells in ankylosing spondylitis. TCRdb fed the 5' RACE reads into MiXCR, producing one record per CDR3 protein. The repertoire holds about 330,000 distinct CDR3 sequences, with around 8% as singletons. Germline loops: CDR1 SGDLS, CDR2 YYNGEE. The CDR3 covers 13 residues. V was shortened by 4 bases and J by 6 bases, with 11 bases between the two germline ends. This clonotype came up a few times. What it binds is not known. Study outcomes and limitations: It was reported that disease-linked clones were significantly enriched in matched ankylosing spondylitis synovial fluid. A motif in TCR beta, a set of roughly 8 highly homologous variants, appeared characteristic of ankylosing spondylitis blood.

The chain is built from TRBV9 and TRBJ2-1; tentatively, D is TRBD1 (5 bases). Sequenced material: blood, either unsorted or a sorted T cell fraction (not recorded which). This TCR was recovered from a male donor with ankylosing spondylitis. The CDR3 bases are TGTGCCAGCAGCCCCCAGGGTTTCAATGAGCAGTTCTTC. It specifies CASSPQGFNEQFF.